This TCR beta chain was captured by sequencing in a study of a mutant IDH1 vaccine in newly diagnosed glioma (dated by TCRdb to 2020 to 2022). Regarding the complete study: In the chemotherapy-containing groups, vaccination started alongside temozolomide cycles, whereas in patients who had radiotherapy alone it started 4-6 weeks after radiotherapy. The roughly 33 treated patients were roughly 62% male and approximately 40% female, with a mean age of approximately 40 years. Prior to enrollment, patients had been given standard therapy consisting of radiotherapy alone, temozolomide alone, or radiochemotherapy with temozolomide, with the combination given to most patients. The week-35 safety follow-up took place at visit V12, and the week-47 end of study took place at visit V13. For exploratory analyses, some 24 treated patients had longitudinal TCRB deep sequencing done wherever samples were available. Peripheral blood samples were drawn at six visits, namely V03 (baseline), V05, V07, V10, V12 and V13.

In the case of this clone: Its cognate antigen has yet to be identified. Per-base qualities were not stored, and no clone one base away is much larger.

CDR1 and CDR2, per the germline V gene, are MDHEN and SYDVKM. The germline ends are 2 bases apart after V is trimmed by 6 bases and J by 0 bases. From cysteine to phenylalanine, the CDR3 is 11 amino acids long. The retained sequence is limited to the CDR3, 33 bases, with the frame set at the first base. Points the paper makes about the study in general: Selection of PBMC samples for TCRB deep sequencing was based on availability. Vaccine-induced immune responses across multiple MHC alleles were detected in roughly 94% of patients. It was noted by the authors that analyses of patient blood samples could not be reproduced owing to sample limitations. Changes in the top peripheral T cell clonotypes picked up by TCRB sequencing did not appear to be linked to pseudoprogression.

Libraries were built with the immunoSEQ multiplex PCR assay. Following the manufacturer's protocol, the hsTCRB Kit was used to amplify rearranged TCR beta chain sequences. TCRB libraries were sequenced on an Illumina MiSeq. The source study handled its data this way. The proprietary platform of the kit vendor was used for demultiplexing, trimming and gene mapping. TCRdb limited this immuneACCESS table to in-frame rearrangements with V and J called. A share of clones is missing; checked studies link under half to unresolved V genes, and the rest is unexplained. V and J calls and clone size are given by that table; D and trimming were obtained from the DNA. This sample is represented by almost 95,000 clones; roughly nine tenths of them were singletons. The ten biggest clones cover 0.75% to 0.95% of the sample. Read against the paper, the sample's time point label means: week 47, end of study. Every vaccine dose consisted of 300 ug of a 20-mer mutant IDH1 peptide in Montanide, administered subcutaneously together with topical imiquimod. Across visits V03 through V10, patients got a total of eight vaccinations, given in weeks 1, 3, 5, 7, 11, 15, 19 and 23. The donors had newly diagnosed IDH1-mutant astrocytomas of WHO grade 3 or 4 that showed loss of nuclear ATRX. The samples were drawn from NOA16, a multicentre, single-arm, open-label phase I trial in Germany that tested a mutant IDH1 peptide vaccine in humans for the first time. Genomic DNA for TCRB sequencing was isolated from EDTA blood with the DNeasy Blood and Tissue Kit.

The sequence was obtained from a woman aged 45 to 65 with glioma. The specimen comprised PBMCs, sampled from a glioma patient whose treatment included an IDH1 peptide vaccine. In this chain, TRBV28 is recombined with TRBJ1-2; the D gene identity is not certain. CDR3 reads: CASRPNYGYTF. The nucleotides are TGTGCCAGCAGGCCTAACTATGGCTACACCTTC.